These T cell receptor beta chains were read from a single sample in a study of T cells expressing NK-cell markers. TCRdb reprocessed the 5' RACE reads; each CDR3 protein has one entry and no DNA is given. This sample's table reports about 260,000 distinct CDR3 sequences. The sample comprised blood T cells: a sorted CD56 or NKG2C T cell subset, CD4+ or CD8+ T cells, or bulk PBMC T cells (not recorded which). These receptors all stem from a woman aged 18 to 75 in good health. Each CDR3 is given with its conserved first and last residue.

j_call,v_call,cdr3_aa
TRBJ2-1,TRBV7-8,CASSYLRGLNEQFF
TRBJ2-7,TRBV28,CASKGAPYEQYF
TRBJ2-5,TRBV6-1,CASSEGGALQETQYF
TRBJ2-1,TRBV5-1,CASSLISGGNEQFF
TRBJ1-2,TRBV28,CASTSGQGGLGYTF
TRBJ1-2,TRBV12-3/TRBV12-4,CASSLRTGQLYGYTF
TRBJ2-3,TRBV20-1,CSAREGTSGTDTQYF
TRBJ2-5,TRBV29-1,CSVATGETQYF
TRBJ2-7,TRBV7-9,CASSPGSEQYF
TRBJ1-1,TRBV12-5,CASGLDSRGEAFF
TRBJ2-3,TRBV11-1,CASSNSGSGDTQYF
TRBJ2-1,TRBV6-5,CASSYPVGTSGSLNEQFF
TRBJ1-1,TRBV29-1,CSVGVFTEAFF
TRBJ2-3,TRBV20-1,CSTRQTTDTQYF
TRBJ1-1,TRBV5-6,CASSLITWGNTEAFF
TRBJ2-6,TRBV19,CASMRGGGANVLTF
TRBJ2-1,TRBV10-3,CAISGRDIYNEQFF
TRBJ2-4,TRBV9,CASSDGTSVKNIQYF
TRBJ2-3,TRBV12-3/TRBV12-4,CASSSLAGGPRDTQYF
TRBJ2-2,TRBV9,CASTPYLGPTGELFF
TRBJ1-1,TRBV10-3,CAISESTHGTANTEAFF
TRBJ2-1,TRBV20-1,CSARDAAGVSVREQFF
TRBJ2-2,TRBV11-2,CASSGRTGVATGELFF
TRBJ2-5,TRBV7-2,CASSTQRSSQETQYF
TRBJ2-1,TRBV7-8,CASSLRASRDNEQFF
TRBJ2-5,TRBV4-2,CASSHPDRGRETQYF
TRBJ2-2,TRBV11-2,CASSQGGSPAGELFF
TRBJ1-1,TRBV20-1,CSARGPVMNTEAFF
TRBJ2-1,TRBV7-3,CASSLKEGVWSYNEQFF
TRBJ2-3,TRBV11-2,CASSLAITGQYF
TRBJ1-1,TRBV29-1,CSVGMDTEAFF
TRBJ2-2,TRBV6-1,CASSEGGWTGGLRDTGELFF
TRBJ2-2,TRBV24-1,CATSDTGLKNTGELFF
TRBJ2-7,TRBV5-1,CASTPRGPTYEQYF
TRBJ2-1,TRBV12-3/TRBV12-4,CASSLRERYNEQFF
TRBJ1-3,TRBV29-1,CSARLSNSGNTIYF
TRBJ2-3,TRBV12-3/TRBV12-4,CASSPQIDTQYF
TRBJ1-2,TRBV7-2,CASSPLPGYTF
TRBJ2-1,TRBV12-3/TRBV12-4,CASSLRTGNGDEQFF
TRBJ1-5,TRBV6-2/TRBV6-3,CASSYGGPGYSNQPQHF
TRBJ1-3,TRBV20-1,CSASVSLTGNTIYF
TRBJ1-4,TRBV5-1,CASSLRPRGTEKLFF
TRBJ2-2,TRBV25-1,CASSEAGKTGELFF
TRBJ1-6,TRBV4-2,CASSQEKDSAPLHF
TRBJ1-1,TRBV12-3/TRBV12-4,CASSRRGGRTEAFF